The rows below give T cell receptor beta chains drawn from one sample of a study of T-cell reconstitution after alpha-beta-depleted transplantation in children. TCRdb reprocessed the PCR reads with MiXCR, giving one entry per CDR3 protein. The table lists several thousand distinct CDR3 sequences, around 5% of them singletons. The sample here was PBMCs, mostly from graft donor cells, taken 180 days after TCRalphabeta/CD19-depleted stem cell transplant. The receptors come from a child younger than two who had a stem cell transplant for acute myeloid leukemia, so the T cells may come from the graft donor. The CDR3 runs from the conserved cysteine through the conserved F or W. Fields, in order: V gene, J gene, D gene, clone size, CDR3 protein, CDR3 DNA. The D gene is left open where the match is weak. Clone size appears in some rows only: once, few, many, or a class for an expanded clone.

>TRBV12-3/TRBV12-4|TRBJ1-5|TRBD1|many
CASSFPTGRTLGGNQPQHF
TGTGCCAGCAGTTTCCCGACAGGGAGGACGCTGGGTGGCAATCAGCCCCAGCATTTT
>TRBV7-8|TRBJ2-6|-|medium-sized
CASSLQELLSSGANVLTF
TGTGCCAGCAGCTTACAAGAGCTTCTTAGCTCTGGGGCCAACGTCCTGACTTTC
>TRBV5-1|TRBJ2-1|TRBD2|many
CASSLASVAGVDNEQFF
TGCGCCAGCAGCTTGGCTAGCGTCGCGGGAGTGGACAATGAGCAGTTCTTC
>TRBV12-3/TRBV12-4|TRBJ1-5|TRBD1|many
CASSSQGSNQPQHF
TGTGCCAGCAGTTCACAGGGGAGCAATCAGCCCCAGCATTTT
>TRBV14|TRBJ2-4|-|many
CASSPRTGWAGGIQYF
TGTGCCAGCAGCCCCCGAACAGGGTGGGCCGGAGGCATTCAGTACTTC
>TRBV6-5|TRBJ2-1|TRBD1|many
CASSYPGQGEGEQFF
TGTGCCAGCAGTTACCCGGGACAGGGTGAGGGTGAGCAGTTCTTC
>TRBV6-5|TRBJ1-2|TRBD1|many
CASSYSKGAGYGYTF
TGTGCCAGCAGTTACTCGAAGGGGGCTGGGTATGGCTACACCTTC
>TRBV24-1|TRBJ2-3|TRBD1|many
CATSDTGTATDTQYF
TGTGCCACCAGTGATACCGGGACAGCGACAGATACGCAGTATTTT
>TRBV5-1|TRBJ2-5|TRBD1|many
CASSRTGGQETQYF
TGCGCCAGCAGCAGGACAGGGGGGCAAGAGACCCAGTACTTC
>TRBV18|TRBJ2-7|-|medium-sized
CASSPGQTAYEQYF
TGTGCCAGCTCCCCCGGACAGACAGCCTACGAGCAGTACTTC
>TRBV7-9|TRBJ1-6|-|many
CASSHWFSPLHF
TGTGCCAGCAGTCACTGGTTTTCACCCCTCCACTTT
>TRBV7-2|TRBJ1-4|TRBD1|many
CASSLVYPGQGNEKLFF
TGTGCCAGCAGCTTAGTGTATCCGGGACAGGGGAATGAAAAACTGTTTTTT
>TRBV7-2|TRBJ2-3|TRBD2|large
CASSPREADTDTQYF
TGTGCCAGCAGCCCGCGGGAGGCCGACACAGATACGCAGTATTTT
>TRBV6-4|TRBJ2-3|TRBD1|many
CASSPGQGRANTQYF
TGTGCCAGCAGCCCGGGACAGGGGCGGGCGAATACGCAGTATTTT
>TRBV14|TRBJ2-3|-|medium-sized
CASSQAGWDTDTQYF
TGTGCCAGCAGCCAAGCAGGGTGGGACACAGATACGCAGTATTTT
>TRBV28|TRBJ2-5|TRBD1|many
CASSFGQGGETQYF
TGTGCCAGCAGTTTCGGACAGGGCGGGGAGACCCAGTACTTC
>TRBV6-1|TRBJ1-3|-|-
CASSEAHRSGNTIYF
TGTGCCAGCAGTGAAGCGCACCGCTCTGGAAACACCATATATTTT
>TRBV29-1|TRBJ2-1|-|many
CSDEWSIDNEQFF
TGCAGCGATGAGTGGTCAATAGACAATGAGCAGTTCTTC
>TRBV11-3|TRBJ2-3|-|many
CASSLDEGDTQYF
TGTGCCAGCAGCTTAGACGAGGGAGATACGCAGTATTTT
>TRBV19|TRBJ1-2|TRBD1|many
CASSMTGYYGYTF
TGTGCCAGTAGTATGACAGGGTACTATGGCTACACCTTC
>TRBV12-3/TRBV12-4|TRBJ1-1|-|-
CASSLYNRNTEAFF
TGTGCCAGCAGTTTGTACAATCGGAACACTGAAGCTTTCTTT
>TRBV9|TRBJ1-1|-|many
CASSVLGTDTEAFF
TGTGCCAGCAGCGTACTTGGGACCGACACTGAAGCTTTCTTT
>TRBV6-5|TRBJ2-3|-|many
CASSRTRTHTQYF
TGTGCCAGCAGTCGGACGAGAACCCATACGCAGTATTTT
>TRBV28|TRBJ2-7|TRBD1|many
CASRGGGQGAYEQYF
TGTGCCAGCAGGGGGGGGGGACAGGGGGCTTACGAGCAGTACTTC
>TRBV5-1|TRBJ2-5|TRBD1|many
CASSLMGQGNQETQYF
TGCGCCAGCAGCCTCATGGGACAGGGGAACCAAGAGACCCAGTACTTC
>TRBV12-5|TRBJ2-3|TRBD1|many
CASGLGTGKADTQYF
TGTGCTAGTGGTTTGGGGACAGGGAAAGCAGATACGCAGTATTTT
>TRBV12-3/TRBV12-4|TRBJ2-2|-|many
CASRTGLNTGELFF
TGTGCCAGCAGAACAGGACTGAACACCGGGGAGCTGTTTTTT